The rows below give T cell receptor beta chains drawn from one sample of a study of T cells in Graves' hyperthyroidism and ophthalmopathy. TCRdb recomputed calls from the multiplex PCR reads with MiXCR, one row per CDR3 protein. Of around 420,000 distinct CDR3 sequences listed, around 14% are singletons. The specimen was blood. These receptors all stem from a woman in her late teens or twenties with Graves' hyperthyroidism. Each CDR3 is given with its conserved first and last residue. The order of the fields is D gene, clone size, J gene, V gene, CDR3 protein, CDR3 DNA. The D gene is left open where the match is weak. A row's size may be missing; if present it is once, few, many or a size class.

d_call: TRBD2; clone_size: NA; j_call: TRBJ2-3; v_call: TRBV12-3/TRBV12-4; cdr3_aa: CASSFSSGGTDTQYF; cdr3_nt: TGTGCCAGCAGTTTCTCTAGCGGGGGGACAGATACGCAGTATTTT
d_call: NA; clone_size: few; j_call: TRBJ1-6; v_call: TRBV6-2/TRBV6-3; cdr3_aa: CASSRIRTENSPLHF; cdr3_nt: TGTGCCAGCAGTAGGATCAGGACAGAGAATTCACCCCTCCACTTT
d_call: NA; clone_size: NA; j_call: TRBJ2-3; v_call: TRBV7-3; cdr3_aa: CASSPDSSRSGDTQYF; cdr3_nt: TGTGCCAGCAGCCCAGACTCTAGCCGGAGTGGAGATACGCAGTATTTT
d_call: NA; clone_size: NA; j_call: TRBJ1-2; v_call: TRBV6-2/TRBV6-3; cdr3_aa: CASSYLAGYYGYTF; cdr3_nt: TGTGCCAGCAGTTACCTCGCGGGCTACTATGGCTACACCTTC
d_call: NA; clone_size: NA; j_call: TRBJ1-2; v_call: TRBV19; cdr3_aa: CASSMLGVSGYTF; cdr3_nt: TGTGCCAGTAGTATGTTGGGCGTCTCTGGCTACACCTTC
d_call: TRBD1; clone_size: NA; j_call: TRBJ2-2; v_call: TRBV7-8; cdr3_aa: CASSLQGASNTGELFF; cdr3_nt: TGTGCCAGCAGCTTACAGGGGGCGTCTAACACCGGGGAGCTGTTTTTT
d_call: NA; clone_size: many; j_call: TRBJ2-2; v_call: TRBV2; cdr3_aa: CASSEKSGMSLDTGELFF; cdr3_nt: TGTGCCAGCAGTGAAAAGTCAGGGATGAGTTTGGACACCGGGGAGCTGTTTTTT
d_call: NA; clone_size: NA; j_call: TRBJ1-1; v_call: TRBV10-3; cdr3_aa: CATHSARSLTEAFF; cdr3_nt: TGTGCCACTCACAGCGCACGGTCCCTCACTGAAGCTTTCTTT
d_call: NA; clone_size: many; j_call: TRBJ2-3; v_call: TRBV9; cdr3_aa: CASSVGDFTDTQYF; cdr3_nt: TGTGCCAGCAGCGTAGGGGACTTCACAGATACGCAGTATTTT
d_call: TRBD2; clone_size: many; j_call: TRBJ2-3; v_call: TRBV5-1; cdr3_aa: CASSFSGTSFTDTQYF; cdr3_nt: TGCGCCAGCAGCTTCTCCGGGACTAGCTTCACAGATACGCAGTATTTT
d_call: TRBD2; clone_size: many; j_call: TRBJ2-3; v_call: TRBV6-2/TRBV6-3; cdr3_aa: CASSYQTGLAGTTDTQYF; cdr3_nt: TGTGCCAGCAGTTACCAAACCGGACTAGCGGGGACAACAGATACGCAGTATTTT
d_call: NA; clone_size: few; j_call: TRBJ2-4; v_call: TRBV10-1; cdr3_aa: CASSEFGSQGQYF; cdr3_nt: TGCGCCAGCAGTGAGTTTGGATCTCAGGGTCAGTACTTC
d_call: NA; clone_size: NA; j_call: TRBJ2-3; v_call: TRBV15; cdr3_aa: CATSLTSTDTQYF; cdr3_nt: TGTGCCACCAGCTTGACTAGCACAGATACGCAGTATTTT
d_call: NA; clone_size: many; j_call: TRBJ2-3; v_call: TRBV11-2; cdr3_aa: CASSLMVDTQYF; cdr3_nt: TGTGCCAGCAGCTTAATGGTGGATACGCAGTATTTT
d_call: TRBD1; clone_size: few; j_call: TRBJ2-1; v_call: TRBV29-1; cdr3_aa: CSVARDRVSYNEQFF; cdr3_nt: TGCAGCGTCGCCAGGGACAGGGTATCCTACAATGAGCAGTTCTTC
d_call: NA; clone_size: many; j_call: TRBJ2-7; v_call: TRBV6-2/TRBV6-3; cdr3_aa: CASSLRGIGASYEQYF; cdr3_nt: TGTGCCAGCAGCCTCAGGGGAATAGGGGCCTCCTACGAGCAGTACTTC
d_call: TRBD1; clone_size: many; j_call: TRBJ1-1; v_call: TRBV20-1; cdr3_aa: CSARAGGEAFF; cdr3_nt: TGCAGTGCCCGGGCAGGGGGTGAAGCTTTCTTT
d_call: NA; clone_size: once; j_call: TRBJ1-6; v_call: TRBV20-1; cdr3_aa: CSASDFSYNSPLHF; cdr3_nt: TGCAGTGCTTCCGATTTCTCCTATAATTCACCCCTCCACTTT
d_call: NA; clone_size: many; j_call: TRBJ2-7; v_call: TRBV27; cdr3_aa: CASSPWGYEQYF; cdr3_nt: TGTGCCAGCAGTCCATGGGGCTACGAGCAGTACTTC
d_call: NA; clone_size: few; j_call: TRBJ2-2; v_call: TRBV19; cdr3_aa: CASSIEWDTGELFF; cdr3_nt: TGTGCCAGTAGTATAGAATGGGACACCGGGGAGCTGTTTTTT
d_call: NA; clone_size: many; j_call: TRBJ2-4; v_call: TRBV11-2; cdr3_aa: CASSLISFLDIQYF; cdr3_nt: TGTGCCAGCAGCTTAATCTCCTTTTTGGACATTCAGTACTTC
d_call: NA; clone_size: many; j_call: TRBJ2-5; v_call: TRBV4-1; cdr3_aa: CASSQDLSGIQETQYF; cdr3_nt: TGCGCCAGCAGCCAAGATCTCTCGGGGATACAAGAGACCCAGTACTTC
d_call: NA; clone_size: few; j_call: TRBJ2-3; v_call: TRBV20-1; cdr3_aa: CSAPDTTDTQYF; cdr3_nt: TGCAGTGCCCCCGACACCACAGATACGCAGTATTTT
d_call: TRBD2; clone_size: many; j_call: TRBJ2-1; v_call: TRBV6-2/TRBV6-3; cdr3_aa: CASRQRTSGRVNEQFF; cdr3_nt: TGTGCCAGCAGGCAACGGACTAGCGGGAGGGTGAATGAGCAGTTCTTC
d_call: NA; clone_size: NA; j_call: TRBJ2-6; v_call: TRBV11-2; cdr3_aa: CASSLGGHVLSGANVLTF; cdr3_nt: TGTGCCAGCAGCCTGGGGGGGCATGTCCTCTCTGGGGCCAACGTCCTGACTTTC
d_call: TRBD2; clone_size: NA; j_call: TRBJ2-1; v_call: TRBV10-1; cdr3_aa: CASSGTSGRRSYNEQFF; cdr3_nt: TGCGCCAGCAGCGGGACTAGCGGGAGACGCTCCTACAATGAGCAGTTCTTC
d_call: NA; clone_size: many; j_call: TRBJ1-2; v_call: TRBV5-1; cdr3_aa: CASSLGQSYGYTF; cdr3_nt: TGCGCCAGCAGCTTGGGGCAGAGCTATGGCTACACCTTC
d_call: NA; clone_size: NA; j_call: TRBJ2-5; v_call: TRBV4-3; cdr3_aa: CASSHSSGGGETQYF; cdr3_nt: TGCGCCAGCAGCCATAGTTCCGGAGGCGGGGAGACCCAGTACTTC
d_call: NA; clone_size: many; j_call: TRBJ1-2; v_call: TRBV7-2; cdr3_aa: CASSPNKGRIYGYTF; cdr3_nt: TGTGCCAGCAGCCCAAATAAGGGAAGGATCTATGGCTACACCTTC
d_call: NA; clone_size: few; j_call: TRBJ1-3; v_call: TRBV27; cdr3_aa: CASSLLQRASKRNTIYF; cdr3_nt: TGTGCCAGCAGTTTACTTCAACGGGCTAGTAAAAGGAACACCATATATTTT
d_call: NA; clone_size: NA; j_call: TRBJ1-1; v_call: TRBV18; cdr3_aa: CASSPLFGQGENTEAFF; cdr3_nt: TGTGCCAGCTCACCCCTCTTCGGGCAGGGCGAGAACACTGAAGCTTTCTTT
d_call: NA; clone_size: NA; j_call: TRBJ2-1; v_call: TRBV5-1; cdr3_aa: CASSTELEYNEQFF; cdr3_nt: TGCGCCAGCAGCACGGAACTCGAATACAATGAGCAGTTCTTC
d_call: TRBD2; clone_size: NA; j_call: TRBJ2-1; v_call: TRBV3-1; cdr3_aa: CASSQSKLSGGPSYNEQFF; cdr3_nt: TGTGCCAGCAGTCAAAGTAAACTTAGCGGGGGCCCCTCCTACAATGAGCAGTTCTTC
d_call: TRBD2; clone_size: NA; j_call: TRBJ2-1; v_call: TRBV7-3; cdr3_aa: CASSLKGLAGGFPYNEQFF; cdr3_nt: TGTGCCAGCAGCTTAAAGGGACTAGCGGGGGGGTTCCCCTACAATGAGCAGTTCTTC
d_call: NA; clone_size: NA; j_call: TRBJ1-6; v_call: TRBV7-9; cdr3_aa: CASSGHRSPLHF; cdr3_nt: TGTGCCAGCAGCGGACATCGATCACCCCTCCACTTT
d_call: TRBD1; clone_size: few; j_call: TRBJ2-5; v_call: TRBV28; cdr3_aa: CASRDRGKETQYF; cdr3_nt: TGTGCCAGCAGGGACAGGGGAAAAGAGACCCAGTACTTC
d_call: NA; clone_size: NA; j_call: TRBJ2-7; v_call: TRBV7-9; cdr3_aa: CASSLSPPLIAESSYEQYF; cdr3_nt: TGTGCCAGCAGCTTGTCACCCCCCCTTATAGCCGAGAGCTCCTACGAGCAGTACTTC
d_call: TRBD2; clone_size: many; j_call: TRBJ2-3; v_call: TRBV7-9; cdr3_aa: CASSTSTSGLTDTQYF; cdr3_nt: TGTGCCAGCAGCACCTCGACTAGCGGACTCACAGATACGCAGTATTTT
d_call: NA; clone_size: few; j_call: TRBJ2-4; v_call: TRBV11-1; cdr3_aa: CARGGTGEWRNIQYF; cdr3_nt: TGTGCCAGGGGAGGCACGGGGGAATGGAGAAACATTCAGTACTTC
d_call: TRBD1; clone_size: NA; j_call: TRBJ2-2; v_call: TRBV2; cdr3_aa: CASQVGTVNTGELLF; cdr3_nt: TGTGCCAGTCAAGTCGGGACAGTGAACACCGGGGAGCTGCTTTTT
d_call: NA; clone_size: few; j_call: TRBJ2-7; v_call: TRBV12-3/TRBV12-4; cdr3_aa: CASSSPWGASSYEQYF; cdr3_nt: TGTGCCAGCAGTTCCCCTTGGGGTGCGAGCTCCTACGAGCAGTACTTC
d_call: NA; clone_size: NA; j_call: TRBJ2-7; v_call: TRBV5-6; cdr3_aa: CASSLGRVRHEQYF; cdr3_nt: TGTGCCAGCAGCTTGGGCAGGGTTCGCCACGAGCAGTACTTC
d_call: NA; clone_size: few; j_call: TRBJ2-7; v_call: TRBV28; cdr3_aa: CACSFGYQQYF; cdr3_nt: TGTGCCTGCAGTTTCGGGTACCAGCAGTACTTC
d_call: NA; clone_size: many; j_call: TRBJ2-5; v_call: TRBV20-1; cdr3_aa: CSARDTWRETQYF; cdr3_nt: TGCAGTGCTAGGGACACCTGGAGGGAGACCCAGTACTTC
d_call: TRBD2; clone_size: NA; j_call: TRBJ2-5; v_call: TRBV27; cdr3_aa: CASSPGTSLLGSETQYF; cdr3_nt: TGTGCCAGCAGTCCCGGGACTAGTTTACTCGGGTCGGAGACCCAGTACTTC
d_call: TRBD1; clone_size: NA; j_call: TRBJ1-3; v_call: TRBV7-2; cdr3_aa: CASSLAGQGPGNTIYF; cdr3_nt: TGTGCCAGCAGCTTAGCGGGACAGGGCCCGGGAAACACCATATATTTT
d_call: TRBD2; clone_size: many; j_call: TRBJ2-7; v_call: TRBV5-1; cdr3_aa: CASSNPAGSYEQYF; cdr3_nt: TGCGCCAGCAGCAATCCAGCGGGATCCTACGAGCAGTACTTC
d_call: NA; clone_size: many; j_call: TRBJ1-1; v_call: TRBV20-1; cdr3_aa: CSAREDTEAFF; cdr3_nt: TGCAGTGCTAGAGAAGACACTGAAGCTTTCTTT
d_call: NA; clone_size: few; j_call: TRBJ1-1; v_call: TRBV3-1; cdr3_aa: CASSQVGQEAFF; cdr3_nt: TGTGCCAGCAGCCAAGTGGGCCAAGAAGCTTTCTTT
d_call: NA; clone_size: few; j_call: TRBJ1-1; v_call: TRBV29-1; cdr3_aa: CSVGGYTEAFF; cdr3_nt: TGCAGCGTGGGTGGTTACACTGAAGCTTTCTTT
d_call: TRBD2; clone_size: NA; j_call: TRBJ2-5; v_call: TRBV9; cdr3_aa: CASSLQAGGQVTQYF; cdr3_nt: TGTGCCAGCAGCCTTCAGGCGGGAGGGCAGGTGACCCAGTACTTC
d_call: NA; clone_size: few; j_call: TRBJ2-1; v_call: TRBV20-1; cdr3_aa: CSARVVTYNEQFF; cdr3_nt: TGCAGTGCTAGAGTAGTGACCTACAATGAGCAGTTCTTC
d_call: NA; clone_size: many; j_call: TRBJ2-7; v_call: TRBV12-3/TRBV12-4; cdr3_aa: CASSGTPAREQYF; cdr3_nt: TGTGCCAGCAGTGGGACTCCCGCGAGGGAGCAGTACTTC
d_call: NA; clone_size: many; j_call: TRBJ2-5; v_call: TRBV6-2/TRBV6-3; cdr3_aa: CASSWGDSQETQYF; cdr3_nt: TGTGCCAGCAGTTGGGGGGACAGTCAAGAGACCCAGTACTTC
d_call: NA; clone_size: many; j_call: TRBJ2-4; v_call: TRBV11-1; cdr3_aa: CASSLGAGAVAKNIQYF; cdr3_nt: TGTGCCAGCAGCTTAGGGGCAGGGGCCGTAGCCAAAAACATTCAGTACTTC